This T cell receptor (beta chain) came from a study of T-cell reconstitution after alpha-beta-depleted transplantation in children. Study outcomes and limitations: Reports say that about two months after transplant, the alpha-beta T cells came out of several hundred graft clones that had expanded. Newly produced T cells mostly accounted for T-cell counts and diversity one year post-transplant. For some patients, TCRbeta diversity was high at day 60 because of recipient T cells and thymic progenitors that survived.

The CDR3 runs 15 residues. CDR1 is MDHEN, CDR2 SYDVKM, per germline. V lost 5 bases to trimming and J lost 3 bases, with 16 bases between them. This sample's TCRbeta library carried unique molecular identifier barcodes. TCRdb re-derived calls from the PCR reads in MiXCR, one entry per CDR3 protein. The profile covers over 90,000 distinct CDR3 sequences, with 7.5% to 9.5% appearing a single time and roughly 17% taken by the ten largest. Ten or more counts support this clonotype. The antigen remains undetermined. The TCR sequence derives from a boy under 10 years old with acute lymphoblastic leukemia, due to receive a stem cell transplant. The starting material was PBMCs, obtained before TCRalphabeta/CD19-depleted stem cell transplant. V gene TRBV28 combines with J gene TRBJ1-1, with D perhaps TRBD1 (6 bases). In nucleotides, the CDR3 is TGTGCCAGCAGTCCACAGGGTCGGGGCTACACTGAAGCTTTCTTT. It translates to CASSPQGRGYTEAFF.